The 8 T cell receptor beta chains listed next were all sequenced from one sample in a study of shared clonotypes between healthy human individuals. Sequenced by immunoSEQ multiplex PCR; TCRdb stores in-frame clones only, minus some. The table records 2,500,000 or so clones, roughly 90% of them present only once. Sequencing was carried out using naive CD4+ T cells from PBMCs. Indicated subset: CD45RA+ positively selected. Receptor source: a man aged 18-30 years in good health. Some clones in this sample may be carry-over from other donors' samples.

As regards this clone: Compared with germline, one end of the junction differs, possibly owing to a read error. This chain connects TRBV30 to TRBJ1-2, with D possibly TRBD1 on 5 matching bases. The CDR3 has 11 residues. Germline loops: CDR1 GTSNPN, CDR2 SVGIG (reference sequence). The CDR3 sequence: CAWDLRGQGDF. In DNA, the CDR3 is TGTGCCTGGGACTTACGCGGGCAAGGGGATTTC.

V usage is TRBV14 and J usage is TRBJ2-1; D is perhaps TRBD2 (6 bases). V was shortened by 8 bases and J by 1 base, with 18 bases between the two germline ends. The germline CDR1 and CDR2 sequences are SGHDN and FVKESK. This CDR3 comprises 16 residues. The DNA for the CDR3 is TGTGCCAGCGGTAAGAGGGACGGGACTTCCTACAATGAGCAGTTCTTC. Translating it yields CASGKRDGTSYNEQFF.

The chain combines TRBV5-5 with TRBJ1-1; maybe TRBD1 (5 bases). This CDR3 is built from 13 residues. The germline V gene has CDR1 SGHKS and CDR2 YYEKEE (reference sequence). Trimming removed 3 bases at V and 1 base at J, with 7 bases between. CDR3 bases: TGTGCCAGCAGCTGGGGCAGGAACACTGAAGCTTTCTTT. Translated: CASSWGRNTEAFF.

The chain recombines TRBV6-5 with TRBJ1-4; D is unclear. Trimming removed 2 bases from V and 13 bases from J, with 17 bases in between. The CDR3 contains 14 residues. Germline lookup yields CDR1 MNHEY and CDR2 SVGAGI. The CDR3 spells CASSYNARTTGLFF. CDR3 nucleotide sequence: TGTGCCAGCAGTTACAACGCGCGTACTACGGGACTGTTTTTT.

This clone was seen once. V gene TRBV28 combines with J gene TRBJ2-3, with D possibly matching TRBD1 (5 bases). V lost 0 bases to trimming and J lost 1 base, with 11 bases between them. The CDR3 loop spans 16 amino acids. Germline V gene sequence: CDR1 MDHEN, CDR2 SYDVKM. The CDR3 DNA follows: TGTGCCAGCAGTTTATGGAGGTTCAGGGGCACAGATACGCAGTATTTT. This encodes CASSLWRFRGTDTQYF.

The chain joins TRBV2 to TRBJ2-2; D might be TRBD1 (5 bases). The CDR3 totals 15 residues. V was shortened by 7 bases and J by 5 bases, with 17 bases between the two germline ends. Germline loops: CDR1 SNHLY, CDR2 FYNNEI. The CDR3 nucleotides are TGTGCCAGCATCAGGCAGGGTGGTGTTACCGGGGAGCTGTTTTTT. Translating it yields CASIRQGGVTGELFF.

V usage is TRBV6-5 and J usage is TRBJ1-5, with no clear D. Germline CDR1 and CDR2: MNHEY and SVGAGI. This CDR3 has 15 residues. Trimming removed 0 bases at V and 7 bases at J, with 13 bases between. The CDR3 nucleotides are TGTGCCAGCAGTTACTCGAGTACAGCAACCCAGCCCCAGCATTTT. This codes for CASSYSSTATQPQHF.

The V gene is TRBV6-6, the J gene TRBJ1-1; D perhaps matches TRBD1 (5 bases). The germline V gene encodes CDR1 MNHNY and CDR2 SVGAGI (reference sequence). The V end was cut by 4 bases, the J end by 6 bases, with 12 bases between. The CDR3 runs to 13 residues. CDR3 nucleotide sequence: TGTGCCAGCAGTTCCCCATTGGGGGCTGAAGCTTTCTTT. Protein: CASSSPLGAEAFF.